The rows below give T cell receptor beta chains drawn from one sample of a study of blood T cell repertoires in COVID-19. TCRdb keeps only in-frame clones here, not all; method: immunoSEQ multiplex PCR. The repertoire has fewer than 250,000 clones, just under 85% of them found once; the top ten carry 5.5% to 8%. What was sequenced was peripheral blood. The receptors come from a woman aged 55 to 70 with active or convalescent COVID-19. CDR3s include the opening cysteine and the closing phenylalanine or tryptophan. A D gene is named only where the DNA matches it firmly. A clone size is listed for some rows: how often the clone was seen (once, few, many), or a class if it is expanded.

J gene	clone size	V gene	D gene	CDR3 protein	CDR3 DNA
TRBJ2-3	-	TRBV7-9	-	CASSLPTDSPLPTDTQYF	TGTGCCAGCAGCTTACCTACGGACAGCCCCCTTCCCACAGATACGCAGTATTTT
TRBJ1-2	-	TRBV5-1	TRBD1	CASSLAPGQGGDYGYTF	TGCGCCAGCAGCTTAGCTCCGGGACAGGGGGGCGACTATGGCTACACCTTC
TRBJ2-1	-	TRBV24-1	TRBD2	CATSVASGRYEQFF	TGTGCCACCAGTGTGGCTAGCGGGAGGTATGAGCAGTTCTTC
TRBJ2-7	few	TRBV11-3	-	CASSYGGRSYEQYF	TGTGCCAGCAGCTACGGGGGACGGTCCTACGAGCAGTACTTC
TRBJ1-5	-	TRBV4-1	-	CASSQDRVPHQPQHF	TGCGCCAGCAGCCAAGATCGGGTCCCCCATCAGCCCCAGCATTTT
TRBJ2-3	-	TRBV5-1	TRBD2	CASSFLAGGPLDTQYF	TGCGCCAGCAGCTTCCTAGCGGGGGGGCCTCTCGATACGCAGTATTTT
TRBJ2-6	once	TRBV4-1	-	CASSQDDRVPGANVLTF	TGCGCCAGCAGCCAAGACGATCGCGTCCCTGGGGCCAACGTCCTGACTTTC
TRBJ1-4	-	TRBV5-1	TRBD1	CASSATQGAGEKLFF	TGCGCCAGCAGTGCAACACAGGGGGCTGGTGAAAAACTGTTTTTT
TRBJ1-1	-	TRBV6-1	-	CASSEETVLNTEAFF	TGTGCCAGCAGTGAAGAGACAGTACTGAACACTGAAGCTTTCTTT
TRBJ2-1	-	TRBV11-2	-	CASSSTRVPNEQFF	TGTGCCAGCAGCTCAACGCGGGTCCCCAATGAGCAGTTCTTC
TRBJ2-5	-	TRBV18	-	CASSPPAGGQETQYF	TGTGCCAGCTCACCACCGGCAGGGGGGCAAGAGACCCAGTACTTC
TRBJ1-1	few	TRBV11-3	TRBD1	CASKGQSAGEAFF	TGTGCCAGCAAGGGACAGTCAGCAGGAGAAGCTTTCTTT
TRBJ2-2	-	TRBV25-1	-	CASSPITGELFF	TGTGCCAGCAGTCCTATAACCGGGGAGCTGTTTTTT
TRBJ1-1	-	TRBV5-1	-	CASSLFRDTEAFF	TGCGCCAGCAGCTTGTTCAGGGACACTGAAGCTTTCTTT